The text below deals with one T cell receptor (beta chain). The antigen is unknown. This record belongs to a study of cytomegalovirus exposure and HLA in healthy donors. Study-level information: Out of fewer than 500 genotyped donors, approximately 84% belonged to the Caucasian-associated ancestry cluster.

CDR1 and CDR2 (germline): LGHNA, YNFKEQ. CDR3 length: 18 residues. Trimming removed 3 bases at V and 10 bases at J, with 28 bases between. PCR used 60 Vbeta primers and 13 Jbeta primers. Clones were sequenced by immunoSEQ multiplex PCR, and TCRdb holds only the in-frame ones, with some missing. The sample shows fewer than 150,000 clones, 70% to 80% of them seen only once. Study-level findings and limits: The study put 150 or so TCR beta chains on its list as cytomegalovirus-associated.

The sample consisted of PBMCs. V usage is TRBV4-2 and J usage is TRBJ2-1; weak D call: TRBD1 (6 bases). This receptor was obtained from a middle-aged woman in good health and CMV-seropositive. The CDR3 reads CASSQDPGRGAGRGEQFF. CDR3 in DNA: TGTGCCAGCAGCCAGGACCCCGGACGGGGAGCCGGAAGGGGGGAGCAGTTCTTC.